Listed below are T cell receptor beta chains from one sample, sequenced in a study of T-cell memory formation after mild COVID-19. TCRdb ran MiXCR on the 5' RACE reads and lists one entry per CDR3 protein. The data hold 170,000 or so distinct CDR3 sequences, with over 20% observed a single time. The sequencing input was PBMCs or a T cell subset sorted from them (not recorded which). The receptors originated from an adult woman who had mild COVID-19 (a few samples of this study predate the infection). Cell type and time point are not known. Both conserved end residues are part of each CDR3. A D gene is named only where the DNA matches it firmly. The size of a clone is reported for some rows only, either as once, few or many, or as a class for expanded clones.

clone size,D gene,J gene,V gene,CDR3 DNA,CDR3 protein
few,-,TRBJ1-1,TRBV11-2,TGTGCCAGCAGCACGGGGGCCCTGGGGGCTTTCTTT,CASSTGALGAFF
few,TRBD1,TRBJ1-3,TRBV20-1,TGCAGTGCTTTACAGGGGGAAACTGGAAACACCATATATTTT,CSALQGETGNTIYF
few,-,TRBJ2-7,TRBV4-1,TGCGCCAGCAGCCAATTTTACGACTGGGGCGAGCAGTACTTC,CASSQFYDWGEQYF
few,TRBD1,TRBJ2-1,TRBV11-2,TGTGCCAGCAGCCCAGGGGGCCACGAGCAGTTCTTC,CASSPGGHEQFF
many,TRBD2,TRBJ2-1,TRBV2,TGTGCCAGCAGTGAGGGACTAGCGGCCTACAATGAGCAGTTCTTC,CASSEGLAAYNEQFF
-,-,TRBJ2-7,TRBV5-1,TGCGCCAGCAGCTGGGACGGGTCCTACGAGCAGTACTTC,CASSWDGSYEQYF
-,-,TRBJ2-3,TRBV20-1,TGCAGTGCTAGAGAGGGACTCCTCACCATCACAGATACGCAGTATTTT,CSAREGLLTITDTQYF
few,TRBD1,TRBJ1-2,TRBV5-1,TGCGCCAGCAGCGTCGACAGGGGGCAAGGCTATGGCTACACCTTC,CASSVDRGQGYGYTF
few,TRBD2,TRBJ2-1,TRBV7-6,TGTGCCAGCAGCTTAGCTAGCGGGGCCTACAATGAGCAGTTCTTC,CASSLASGAYNEQFF
-,-,TRBJ1-1,TRBV12-3/TRBV12-4,TGTGCCAGCAGTCCCCCGAGCCGGGGGACCACTGAAGCTTTCTTT,CASSPPSRGTTEAFF
many,TRBD1,TRBJ2-7,TRBV4-3,TGCGCCAGCAGCCAAGATTGGGGGACAGGGTCCAACGAGCAGTACTTC,CASSQDWGTGSNEQYF
-,-,TRBJ1-1,TRBV20-1,TGCAGTGCTTCAGTAAACGGACAGTTCCGCTTT,CSASVNGQFRF
few,-,TRBJ2-1,TRBV2,TGTGCCAGCTTGGACGTGATTGTCGGGGATGAGCAGTTCTTC,CASLDVIVGDEQFF
few,TRBD2,TRBJ2-3,TRBV7-9,TGTGCCAGCAGCTTAGTTGGTCTAGCGGGGGGTATGGGCACAGATACGCAGTATTTT,CASSLVGLAGGMGTDTQYF
few,-,TRBJ2-3,TRBV20-1,TGCAGTGCTAGAGCGCCGGGCACAGATACGCAGTATTTT,CSARAPGTDTQYF